This entry lists 17 T cell receptor beta chains sequenced from one sample in a study of cytomegalovirus exposure and HLA in healthy donors. This PCR relied on a set of 60 Vbeta primers and 13 Jbeta primers. TCRdb's table, derived via immunoSEQ multiplex PCR, lists solely in-frame clones and lacks some. The sample lists approximately 150,000 clones; 60% to 80% were seen once. Sequenced input: PBMCs. Receptors were obtained from a man in his forties in good health and CMV-seronegative.

The chain couples TRBV5-4 to TRBJ1-6; weak D call: TRBD1 (5 bases). CDR3 size: 15 residues. In germline, CDR1 is SGHNT, CDR2 YYREEE (reference sequence). The V and J ends lost 0 bases and 7 bases respectively, with 11 bases between them. The CDR3 here is CASSLDPEGNSPLHF. DNA for the CDR3: TGTGCCAGCAGCTTGGACCCGGAGGGGAATTCACCCCTCCACTTT.

The V call is TRBV23-1, the J call TRBJ2-1, with a possible D match to TRBD1 (6 bases). TRBV23-1 is an ORF, with its function uncertain. This CDR3 has 14 residues. V was cut by 0 bases and J by 5 bases, with 8 bases left in between. CDR3 sequence (DNA): TGCGCCAGCAGTCAATCGCGGACAGACAATGAGCAGTTCTTC. Its protein is CASSQSRTDNEQFF.

This chain links TRBV13 with TRBJ2-7; 9 bases agree with TRBD1. Per the germline V gene, CDR1 is PRHDT and CDR2 is FYEKMQ (reference sequence). The V and J ends lost 4 bases and 4 bases, in that order; junction bases with no gene match: 8. The CDR3 length is 15 residues. CDR3 in amino acids: CASSSPTGGRYEQYF. The CDR3 nucleotides are TGTGCCAGCAGCTCGCCGACAGGGGGTAGGTACGAGCAGTACTTC.

This chain joins TRBV10-1 and TRBJ2-7; weak D call: TRBD1 (5 bases). This CDR3 is built from 12 residues. From germline, CDR1 is WNHNN and CDR2 SYGVQD (reference sequence). V lost 4 bases and J 1 base, leaving 5 bases between the germline ends. The CDR3 sequence: CASSGQSYEQYF. CDR3 sequence (DNA): TGCGCCAGCAGTGGACAGTCCTACGAGCAGTACTTC.

The chain couples TRBV5-1 to TRBJ1-1; tentatively, D is TRBD1 (5 bases). In germline, CDR1 is SGHRS, CDR2 YFSETQ. V was trimmed by 4 bases and J by 3 bases, leaving 10 bases between them. The CDR3 extends over 13 amino acids. The CDR3 region has the DNA TGCGCCAGCAGCGATACAGGCGACACTGAAGCTTTCTTT. It yields the protein CASSDTGDTEAFF.

V and J are TRBV2 and TRBJ1-6, with unresolved D. The V gene's germline CDR1 is SNHLY and CDR2 FYNNEI. The CDR3 has 15 amino acids. Trimming stripped 1 base from V and 3 bases from J, with 7 bases between. DNA for the CDR3: TGTGCCAGCAGTGAAGGTGGCAGCTATAATTCACCCCTCCACTTT. The encoded protein is CASSEGGSYNSPLHF.

The chain recombines TRBV7-8 with TRBJ2-1; 15 bases map to TRBD2. The germline CDR1 and CDR2 sequences are SGHVS and FQNEAQ. The CDR3 has 16 residues. The V gene end was trimmed by 4 bases and the J gene end by 8 bases; junction bases not matched to a gene: 6. The CDR3 bases are TGTGCCAGCAGCTCTACCGGGACTAGCGGGGGGTATGAGCAGTTCTTC. Encoded protein: CASSSTGTSGGYEQFF.

V gene TRBV5-5 combines with J gene TRBJ2-7, with TRBD1 identical over 10 bases. Germline V gives CDR1 SGHKS, CDR2 YYEKEE (reference sequence). The CDR3 extends over 13 amino acids. The V gene end was trimmed by 0 bases and the J gene end by 6 bases; junction bases not matched to a gene: 0. The CDR3 DNA reads as TGTGCCAGCAGCTTGGGGACAGGGGGCGAGCAGTACTTC. Its protein is CASSLGTGGEQYF.

The rearrangement uses TRBV29-1 and TRBJ2-3, with TRBD2 matching 12 bases. The V gene end was trimmed by 1 base and the J gene end by 2 bases; junction bases not matched to a gene: 7. This CDR3 region has 17 residues. Looked up from germline, CDR1 is SQVTM and CDR2 is ANQGSEA. The CDR3 bases are TGCAGCGTTGAAGGGAACCTAGCGGGGGGGCCCACAGATACGCAGTATTTT. Encoded protein: CSVEGNLAGGPTDTQYF.

This clone was seen only once. The rearrangement joins TRBV19 to TRBJ2-1; perhaps TRBD2 as D (6 bases). The ends were cut back, 5 bases at V and 0 bases at J, with 11 bases in the middle. The CDR3 is made up of 15 amino acids. CDR1 LNHDA and CDR2 SQIVND come from the germline V gene (reference sequence). The CDR3 region has the DNA TGTGCCAGTAGTGGGACTGCTAGCTCCTACAATGAGCAGTTCTTC. Its protein product is CASSGTASSYNEQFF.

The chain recombines TRBV5-1 with TRBJ2-1; 9 bases match TRBD2. V lost 3 bases and J lost 4; bases outside the gene matches: 8. The CDR3 has 16 residues. CDR1 SGHRS and CDR2 YFSETQ come from the germline V gene. The chain's CDR3 is CASSSALAGQYNEQFF. CDR3 DNA: TGCGCCAGCAGCTCGGCCCTAGCGGGACAATACAATGAGCAGTTCTTC.

This chain joins TRBV2 and TRBJ1-4, with 8 nucleotides matching TRBD1. The germline CDR1 and CDR2 sequences are SNHLY and FYNNEI. The CDR3 is 14 amino acids. The V segment lost 10 bases and the J segment 3 bases; nucleotides outside the gene matches: 7. DNA of the CDR3: TGTGCCATTTCACAGGGGGACGCTAATGAAAAACTGTTTTTT. It encodes CAISQGDANEKLFF.

The V call is TRBV10-3, the J call TRBJ2-7; TRBD1 matches at 9 bases. The germline V gene has CDR1 ENHRY and CDR2 SYGVKD. V lost 6 bases to trimming and J lost 8 bases; unmatched junction nucleotides: 11. This CDR3 is built from 14 residues. The CDR3 loop reads CAISVGTGYCQQYF. CDR3 DNA sequence: TGTGCCATCAGCGTCGGGACAGGGTATTGCCAGCAGTACTTC.

The sample holds a few counts of this clone. The rearrangement uses TRBV5-4 and TRBJ2-2, with 10 bases matching TRBD1. V was pared by 4 bases and J by 9 bases, with 6 bases of the junction left unmatched. This CDR3 spans 14 amino acids. Germline CDR1 and CDR2: SGHNT and YYREEE (reference sequence). CDR3 coding DNA: TGTGCCAGCAGCCCGCCTGACAGGGGGCGGGAGCTGTTTTTT. Translated: CASSPPDRGRELFF.

This chain links TRBV6-1 with TRBJ2-5; TRBD1 is a possible D gene (6 bases). Trimming cost V 0 bases and J 9 bases, with 20 bases left between them. The CDR3 totals 16 residues. The germline V gene encodes CDR1 MNHNS and CDR2 SASEGT. The CDR3 DNA follows: TGTGCCAGCAGTGAAGCGGGCCAGGGGCCCTTGTGGTCCCAGTACTTC. The encoded protein is CASSEAGQGPLWSQYF.

This clone was observed a handful of times. The rearrangement joins TRBV9 to TRBJ2-1; TRBD1 aligns across 8 bases. Germline CDR1 and CDR2: SGDLS and YYNGEE. V shed 1 base, J shed 15 bases, and the junction held 12 bases outside the gene matches. The CDR3 runs to 14 residues. DNA for the CDR3: TGTGCCAGCAGCGTAAGTGGACAGGGAGAGAAGACGTTCTTC. As protein: CASSVSGQGEKTFF.

The chain links TRBV28 to TRBJ1-3, with D hard to call. The CDR3 has 13 residues. Germline CDR1 and CDR2: MDHEN and SYDVKM. V was pared by 2 bases and J by 4 bases, with 6 bases between. The DNA for the CDR3 is TGTGCCAGCAGTTTAAGCTCCGGAAACACCATATATTTT. Its protein is CASSLSSGNTIYF.